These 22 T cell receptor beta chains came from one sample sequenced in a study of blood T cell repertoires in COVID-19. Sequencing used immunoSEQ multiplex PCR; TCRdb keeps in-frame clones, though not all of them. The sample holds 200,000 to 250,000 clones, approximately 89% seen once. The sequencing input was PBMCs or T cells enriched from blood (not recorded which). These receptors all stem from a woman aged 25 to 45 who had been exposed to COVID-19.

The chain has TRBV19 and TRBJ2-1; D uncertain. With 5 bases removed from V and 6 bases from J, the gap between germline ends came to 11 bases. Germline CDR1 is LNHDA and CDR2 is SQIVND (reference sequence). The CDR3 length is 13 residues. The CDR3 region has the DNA TGTGCCAGTAGTTTTCAGGTTTCCAATGAGCAGTTCTTC. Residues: CASSFQVSNEQFF.

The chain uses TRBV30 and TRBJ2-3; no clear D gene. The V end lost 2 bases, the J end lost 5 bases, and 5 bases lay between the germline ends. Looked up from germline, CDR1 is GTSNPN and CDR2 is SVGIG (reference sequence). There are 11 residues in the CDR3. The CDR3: CAWSKRDTQYF. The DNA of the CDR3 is TGTGCCTGGAGTAAGAGAGATACGCAGTATTTT.

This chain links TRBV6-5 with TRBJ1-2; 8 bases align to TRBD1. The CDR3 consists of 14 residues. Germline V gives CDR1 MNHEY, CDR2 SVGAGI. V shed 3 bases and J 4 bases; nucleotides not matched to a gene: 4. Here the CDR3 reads CASSYGTGLYGYTF. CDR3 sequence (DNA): TGTGCCAGCAGTTATGGGACAGGCCTCTATGGCTACACCTTC.

CDR3 loop: CASREREGPYNEQFF. The CDR3 bases are TGCGCCAGCAGGGAGCGGGAGGGCCCCTACAATGAGCAGTTCTTC. The chain joins TRBV5-1 to TRBJ2-1; 10 nucleotides match TRBD2. The CDR3 is 15 residues long. The ends lost 5 bases at V and 2 bases at J; junction bases unmatched: 4. Germline V lookup: CDR1 SGHRS, CDR2 YFSETQ.

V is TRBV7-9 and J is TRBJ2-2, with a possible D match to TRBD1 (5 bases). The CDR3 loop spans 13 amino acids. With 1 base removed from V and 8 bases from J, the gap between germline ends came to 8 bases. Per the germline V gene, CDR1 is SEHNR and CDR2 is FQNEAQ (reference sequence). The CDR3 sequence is CASSLEGNGELFF. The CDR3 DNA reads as TGTGCCAGCAGCTTAGAGGGGAATGGGGAGCTGTTTTTT.

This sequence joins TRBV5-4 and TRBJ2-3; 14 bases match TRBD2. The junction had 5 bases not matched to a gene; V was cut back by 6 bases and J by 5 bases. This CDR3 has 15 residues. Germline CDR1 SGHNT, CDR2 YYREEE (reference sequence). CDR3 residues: CASMTSGRGGDTQYF. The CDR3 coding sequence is TGTGCCAGCATGACTAGCGGGAGGGGCGGAGATACGCAGTATTTT.

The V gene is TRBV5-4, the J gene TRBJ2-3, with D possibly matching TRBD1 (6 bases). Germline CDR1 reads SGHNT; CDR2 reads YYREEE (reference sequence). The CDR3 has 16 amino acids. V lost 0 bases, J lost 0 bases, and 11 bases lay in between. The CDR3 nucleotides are TGTGCCAGCAGCTTGGAAGGGGGACCTAGCACAGATACGCAGTATTTT. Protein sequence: CASSLEGGPSTDTQYF. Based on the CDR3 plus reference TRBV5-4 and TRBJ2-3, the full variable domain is ETGVTQSPTHLIKTRGQQVTLRCSSQSGHNTVSWYQQALGQGPQFIFQYYREEENGRGNFPPRFSGLQFPNYSSELNVNALELDDSALYLCASSLEGGPSTDTQYFGPGTRLTVL.

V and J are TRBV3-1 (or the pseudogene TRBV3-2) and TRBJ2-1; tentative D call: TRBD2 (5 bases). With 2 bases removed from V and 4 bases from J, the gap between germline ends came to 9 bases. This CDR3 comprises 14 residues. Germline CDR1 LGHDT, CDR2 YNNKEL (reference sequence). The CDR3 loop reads CASSQRGNYNEQFF. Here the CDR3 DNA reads TGTGCCAGCAGCCAACGAGGGAATTACAATGAGCAGTTCTTC.

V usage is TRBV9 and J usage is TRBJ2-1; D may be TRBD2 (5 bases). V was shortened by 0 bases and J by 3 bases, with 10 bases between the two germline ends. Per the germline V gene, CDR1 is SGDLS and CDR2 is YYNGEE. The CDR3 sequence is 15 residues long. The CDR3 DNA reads TGTGCCAGCAGCGTAGTCGGGGTAGGCTACAATGAGCAGTTCTTC. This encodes CASSVVGVGYNEQFF.

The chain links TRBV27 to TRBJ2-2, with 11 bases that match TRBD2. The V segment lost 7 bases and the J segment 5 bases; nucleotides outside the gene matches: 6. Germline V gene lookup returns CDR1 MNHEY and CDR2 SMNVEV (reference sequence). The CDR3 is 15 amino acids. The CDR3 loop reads CASKLAGEGTGELFF. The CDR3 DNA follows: TGTGCCAGCAAACTAGCGGGAGAGGGAACCGGGGAGCTGTTTTTT.

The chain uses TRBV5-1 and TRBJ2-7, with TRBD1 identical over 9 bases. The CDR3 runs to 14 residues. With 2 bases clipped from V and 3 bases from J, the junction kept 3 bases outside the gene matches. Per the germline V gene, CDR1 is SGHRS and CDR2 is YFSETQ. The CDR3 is CASSFQTGGYEQYF. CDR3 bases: TGCGCCAGCAGCTTCCAGACAGGGGGCTACGAGCAGTACTTC.

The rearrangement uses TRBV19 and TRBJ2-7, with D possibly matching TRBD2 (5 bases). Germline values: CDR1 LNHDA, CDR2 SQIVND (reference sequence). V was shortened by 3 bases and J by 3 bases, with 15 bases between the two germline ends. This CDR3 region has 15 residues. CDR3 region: CASSIFAGNNYEQYF. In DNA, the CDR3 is TGTGCCAGTAGTATCTTCGCCGGGAACAACTACGAGCAGTACTTC. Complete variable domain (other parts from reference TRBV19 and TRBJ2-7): DGGITQSPKYLFRKEGQNVTLSCEQNLNHDAMYWYRQDPGQGLRLIYYSQIVNDFQKGDIAEGYSVSREKKESFPLTVTSAQKNPTAFYLCASSIFAGNNYEQYFGPGTRLTVT.

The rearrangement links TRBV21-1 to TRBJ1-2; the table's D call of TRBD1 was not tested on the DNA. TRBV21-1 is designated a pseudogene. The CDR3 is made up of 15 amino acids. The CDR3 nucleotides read TGTGCCAGCAGCAAAGCGAGACAGGGTGTCTATGGCTACACCTTC. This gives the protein CASSKARQGVYGYTF.

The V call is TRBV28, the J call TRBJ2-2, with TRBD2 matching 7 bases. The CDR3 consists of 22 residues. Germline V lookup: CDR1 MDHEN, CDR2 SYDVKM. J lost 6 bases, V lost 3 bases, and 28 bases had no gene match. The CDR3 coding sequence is TGTGCCAGCAGTTTTGGTCCGGGGGGAAAAAGCTGGGTCGCCTTTATTCCCGGGGAGCTGTTTTTT. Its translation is CASSFGPGGKSWVAFIPGELFF. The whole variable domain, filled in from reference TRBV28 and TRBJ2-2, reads DVKVTQSSRYLVKRTGEKVFLECVQDMDHENMFWYRQDPGLGLRLIYFSYDVKMKEKGDIPEGYSVSREKKERFSLILESASTNQTSMYLCASSFGPGGKSWVAFIPGELFFGEGSRLTVL.

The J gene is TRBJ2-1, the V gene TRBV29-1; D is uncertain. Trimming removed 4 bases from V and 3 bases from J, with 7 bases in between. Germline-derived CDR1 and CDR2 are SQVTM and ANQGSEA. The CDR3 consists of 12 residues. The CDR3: CSVGRSYNEQFF. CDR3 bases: TGCAGCGTTGGCAGAAGCTACAATGAGCAGTTCTTC.

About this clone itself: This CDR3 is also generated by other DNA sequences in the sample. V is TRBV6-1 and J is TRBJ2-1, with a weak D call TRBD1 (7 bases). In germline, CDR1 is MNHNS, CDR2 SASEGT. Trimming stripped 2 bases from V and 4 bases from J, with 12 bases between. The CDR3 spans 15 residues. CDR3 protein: CASSERPGGYNEQFF. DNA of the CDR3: TGTGCCAGCAGTGAAAGGCCAGGGGGGTACAATGAGCAGTTCTTC.

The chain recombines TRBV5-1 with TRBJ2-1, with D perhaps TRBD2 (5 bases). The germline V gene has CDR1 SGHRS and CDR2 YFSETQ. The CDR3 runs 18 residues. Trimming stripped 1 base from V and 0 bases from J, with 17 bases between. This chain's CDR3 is CASSLPSQPSPSYNEQFF. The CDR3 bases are TGCGCCAGCAGCTTGCCGTCCCAACCTAGCCCCTCCTACAATGAGCAGTTCTTC.

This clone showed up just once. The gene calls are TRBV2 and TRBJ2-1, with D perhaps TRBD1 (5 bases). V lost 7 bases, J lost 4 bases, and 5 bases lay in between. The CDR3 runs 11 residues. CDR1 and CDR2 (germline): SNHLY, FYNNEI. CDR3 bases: TGTGCCAGCACAGGGTACAATGAGCAGTTCTTC. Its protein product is CASTGYNEQFF.

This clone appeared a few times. The CDR3 sequence is CASSLSTGFGDTQYF. DNA of the CDR3: TGTGCCAGCAGTTTGTCTACAGGGTTCGGTGATACGCAGTATTTT. The chain links TRBV28 to TRBJ2-3, with D tentatively TRBD1 (6 bases). Germline V gene lookup returns CDR1 MDHEN and CDR2 SYDVKM. The CDR3 sequence is 15 residues long. Trimming pared 3 bases from V and 6 bases from J, leaving 16 bases between.

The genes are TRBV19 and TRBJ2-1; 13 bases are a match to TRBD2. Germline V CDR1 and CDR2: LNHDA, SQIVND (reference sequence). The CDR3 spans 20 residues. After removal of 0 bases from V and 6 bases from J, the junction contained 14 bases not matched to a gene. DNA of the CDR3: TGTGCCAGTAGTATAGAGGTGACTAGCGGGAGGCCTCTTTCAGGCAATGAGCAGTTCTTC. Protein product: CASSIEVTSGRPLSGNEQFF.

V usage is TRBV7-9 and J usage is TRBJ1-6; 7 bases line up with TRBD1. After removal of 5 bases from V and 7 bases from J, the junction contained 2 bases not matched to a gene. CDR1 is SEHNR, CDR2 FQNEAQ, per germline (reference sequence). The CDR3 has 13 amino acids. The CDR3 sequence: CASSRDSNSPLHF. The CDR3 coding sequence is TGTGCCAGCAGCCGGGACAGCAATTCACCCCTCCACTTT.

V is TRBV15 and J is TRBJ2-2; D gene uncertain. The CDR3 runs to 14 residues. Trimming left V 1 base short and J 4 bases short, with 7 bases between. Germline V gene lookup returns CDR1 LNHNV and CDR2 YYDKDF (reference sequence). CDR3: CATSRGRSTGELFF. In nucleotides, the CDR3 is TGTGCCACCAGCAGAGGGAGATCCACCGGGGAGCTGTTTTTT.